This TCR beta chain was documented in a study of blood T cell repertoires in COVID-19. At the level of the study: In each case, the material was cDNA or gDNA derived from T cells, B-cell-depleted T cells, or PBMCs.

Patients at the Seattle site were enrolled during active infection and followed longitudinally. The CDR3 sequence is 14 residues long. The junction had 6 bases not matched to a gene; V was cut back by 5 bases and J by 2 bases. CDR1 and CDR2 (germline): SGHNT, YYREEE (reference sequence). The authors' processing: Quantification of nucleated cells was approximated via reference gene primer amplification. Data came from immunoSEQ multiplex PCR; TCRdb stores just in-frame clones and leaves some out. That table is the source of V, J and clone size, and D and trimming were worked out from the DNA. The profile shows approximately 53,000 clones, around 90% of them singletons.

Sequences were obtained from peripheral blood. The source is a woman of 80 years or more with COVID-19, enrolled during active disease. The chain employs TRBV5-4 and TRBJ2-5, with TRBD1 identical over 7 bases. The DNA of the CDR3 is TGTGCCAGCAGTTCACCGGGACAGCAAGAGACCCAGTACTTC. It codes for CASSSPGQQETQYF.